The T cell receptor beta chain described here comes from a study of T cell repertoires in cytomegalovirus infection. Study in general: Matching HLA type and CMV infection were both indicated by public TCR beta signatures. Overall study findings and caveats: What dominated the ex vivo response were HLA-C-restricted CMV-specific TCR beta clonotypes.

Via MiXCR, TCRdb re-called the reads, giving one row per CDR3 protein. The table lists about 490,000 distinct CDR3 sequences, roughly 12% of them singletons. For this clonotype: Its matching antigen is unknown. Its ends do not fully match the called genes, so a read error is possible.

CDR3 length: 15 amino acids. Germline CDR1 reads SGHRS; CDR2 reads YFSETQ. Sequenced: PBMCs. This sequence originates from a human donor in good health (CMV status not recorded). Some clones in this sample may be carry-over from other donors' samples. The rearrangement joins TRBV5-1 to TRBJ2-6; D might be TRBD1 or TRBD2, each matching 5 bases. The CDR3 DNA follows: TGCGCCAGCAGCCCCGGGATCTCTGGGGCCAACGTCCGGACTTTC. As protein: CASSPGISGANVRTF.